This T cell receptor (beta chain) comes out of a study of blood T cells in healthy people across ages. Trimming cost V 5 bases and J 0 bases, with 10 bases left between them. From germline, CDR1 is GTSNPN and CDR2 SVGIG (reference sequence). The CDR3 is 13 amino acids. Combining a sample-barcoded 5' primer with a J-beta primer mix, a second PCR ran for about 7 to 12 cycles. TCRdb itself ran the 5' RACE reads through MiXCR, one entry per CDR3 protein. The sample has more than 650,000 distinct CDR3 sequences; about 20% are singletons. This clonotype was recorded many times. Its antigen remains unidentified. Study findings and constraints: Strong correlation was found linking TCR beta diversity to naive T cell percentage.

The rearrangement uses TRBV30 and TRBJ1-2; no definite D call. The sequencing input was blood. This TCR derives from a man in his 70s in good health. The CDR3 region is CAWDTVANYGYTF. DNA for the CDR3: TGTGCCTGGGACACAGTAGCTAACTATGGCTACACCTTC.